A single sample is the source of the 20 T cell receptor beta chains below, sequenced in a study of CD8 T cells in Susac syndrome. Reverse transcription of about 0.45 to 1 ug RNA used random hexamers. TCRdb reprocessed the immunoSEQ multiplex PCR reads with MiXCR, giving one entry per CDR3 protein. This sample has more than 100,000 distinct CDR3 sequences, with over 95% found just once. What was sequenced was CD4+ T cells from PBMCs. These receptors were obtained from a human donor with Susac syndrome.

The rearrangement uses TRBV30 and TRBJ2-1; no clear D gene. The length of the CDR3 is 12 residues. CDR1 GTSNPN and CDR2 SVGIG come from the germline V gene (reference sequence). V was pared by 3 bases and J by 14 bases, with 17 bases between. The CDR3 coding sequence is TGTGCCTGGAGATCTTTGGGCGAAAAGGAGTTCTTC. The encoded protein is CAWRSLGEKEFF.

The sample holds one count of this clonotype. The rearrangement uses TRBV25-1 and TRBJ2-7, with a weak D call TRBD1 (6 bases). Germline CDR1 is MGHDK and CDR2 is SYGVNS. Deletions cut 7 bases from V and 2 bases from J, with 12 bases between. The CDR3 runs to 13 residues. The CDR3 spells CASTGTSTYEQYF. The CDR3 nucleotides read TGTGCCAGCACCGGGACAAGCACCTACGAGCAGTACTTC.

V usage is TRBV7-2 and J usage is TRBJ2-2; 11 bases agree with TRBD2. CDR1 SGHTA and CDR2 FQGNSA come from the germline V gene. This CDR3 has 16 residues. The ends lost 5 bases at V and 4 bases at J; junction bases unmatched: 6. CDR3: CASSPRLAGPTGELFF. CDR3 nucleotide sequence: TGTGCCAGCAGCCCCCGACTAGCGGGACCCACCGGGGAGCTGTTTTTT.

This clonotype was seen just once. This chain's CDR3 is CASSLGPGNEQFF. For the CDR3, the DNA is TGTGCCAGCTCACTGGGGCCGGGGAATGAGCAGTTCTTC. V is TRBV18 and J is TRBJ2-1; D is possibly TRBD1 or TRBD2 (5 bases each). The CDR3 has 13 residues. Germline CDR1 KGHSH, CDR2 LQKENI. Trimming cost V 4 bases and J 7 bases, with 11 bases left between them.

This clonotype has just one count. The chain combines TRBV28 with TRBJ1-2; 9 bases fit TRBD1. The CDR3 totals 14 residues. Per germline, CDR1 MDHEN and CDR2 SYDVKM. Losses at the gene ends were 5 bases for V and 4 bases for J; bases not matched to a gene: 5. In DNA, the CDR3 is TGTGCCAGCAGTGTCGGGACAGGGATCTATGGCTACACCTTC. Translating gives CASSVGTGIYGYTF.

The count of this clonotype is one. This chain uses TRBV5-4 with TRBJ2-3; maybe TRBD1 (5 bases). V shed 6 bases and J shed 1 base, with 12 bases lying between them. CDR3 size: 14 residues. From germline, CDR1 is SGHNT and CDR2 YYREEE (reference sequence). The DNA for the CDR3 is TGTGCCAGCAAGGGGAATTCTGGCACAGATACGCAGTATTTT. Its protein is CASKGNSGTDTQYF.

This clonotype was seen a few times. V usage is TRBV7-8 and J usage is TRBJ1-2; tentative D call: TRBD1 (5 bases). The V end was cut by 5 bases, the J end by 4 bases, with 8 bases between. The CDR3 totals 12 residues. From germline, CDR1 is SGHVS and CDR2 FQNEAQ. CDR3 amino acids: CASSLDSYGYTF. CDR3 nucleotides: TGTGCCAGCAGCCTCGACAGCTATGGCTACACCTTC.

The chain uses TRBV30 and TRBJ2-5; 11 bases align to TRBD1. The germline V gene encodes CDR1 GTSNPN and CDR2 SVGIG (reference sequence). The length of the CDR3 is 15 residues. With 5 bases clipped from V and 5 bases from J, the junction kept 10 bases outside the gene matches. CDR3: CAWEFGQGAWETQYF. The CDR3 DNA reads TGTGCCTGGGAGTTCGGACAGGGGGCATGGGAGACCCAGTACTTC.

This chain joins TRBV6-2 or TRBV6-3 and TRBJ2-4, with D tentatively TRBD2 (6 bases). Germline-derived CDR1 and CDR2 are MNHEY and SVGEGT. V lost 0 bases to trimming and J lost 9 bases, with 15 bases between them. The CDR3 runs to 15 residues. In DNA, the CDR3 is TGTGCCAGCAGTTACTCGGGGGTTAGCGGCAGCATTCAGTACTTC. Translation: CASSYSGVSGSIQYF.

This clonotype has a single count. The chain has TRBV19 and TRBJ1-1; perhaps TRBD1 as D (5 bases). V dropped 9 bases and J dropped 0 bases, with 26 bases sitting between them. Per germline, CDR1 LNHDA and CDR2 SQIVND (reference sequence). The CDR3 covers 18 residues. The CDR3, as DNA: TGTGCCAGCGACGGAGGGGCCCCAAAGACGAACCTGAACACTGAAGCTTTCTTT. Translated, it gives CASDGGAPKTNLNTEAFF.

The chain combines TRBV12-3 or TRBV12-4 with TRBJ2-1; 11 nucleotides agree with TRBD2. After removal of 5 bases from V and 2 bases from J, the junction contained 2 bases not matched to a gene. The CDR3 covers 15 residues. The CDR3 spells CASSRLAGTYNEQFF. In DNA, the CDR3 is TGTGCCAGCAGTAGACTAGCGGGAACCTACAATGAGCAGTTCTTC.

This clonotype has just one count. CDR3 protein: CATSEGDRSGTEAFF. CDR3 in DNA: TGTGCCACCAGTGAGGGGGACAGGAGTGGCACTGAAGCTTTCTTT. The chain uses TRBV24-1 and TRBJ1-1; 8 nucleotides align to TRBD1. Germline V CDR1 and CDR2: KGHDR, SFDVKD. The CDR3 runs 15 residues. Germline trimming cut 4 bases from V and 4 bases from J; bases unmatched to any gene: 7.

This chain links TRBV11-2 with TRBJ2-5; the match to TRBD2 covers 11 bases. The CDR3 extends over 21 amino acids. V was clipped by 1 base and J by 1 base; unmatched bases: 17. Germline CDR1 SGHAT, CDR2 FQNNGV. The CDR3 is CASSLVGLASGRMASQETQYF. Here the CDR3 DNA reads TGTGCCAGCAGCTTAGTGGGTCTGGCTAGCGGGAGGATGGCCTCCCAAGAGACCCAGTACTTC.

The V gene is TRBV3-1, the J gene TRBJ2-3, with 8 bases aligning to TRBD2. CDR1 and CDR2 (germline): LGHDT, YNNKEL (reference sequence). The CDR3 has 17 residues. The junction had 7 bases not matched to a gene; V was cut back by 0 bases and J by 2 bases. The CDR3 DNA sequence: TGTGCCAGCAGCCAAGATCTAAGGACTAGCCTCACAGATACGCAGTATTTT. It yields the protein CASSQDLRTSLTDTQYF.

The chain recombines TRBV30 with TRBJ2-7; 9 bases agree with TRBD1. The CDR3 has 15 amino acids. Germline V gene data show CDR1 as GTSNPN and CDR2 as SVGIG (reference sequence). With V trimmed by 4 bases and J by 4 bases, 11 bases remained unmatched. This CDR3 is CAWTDTNRGLYEQYF. As DNA, the CDR3 is TGTGCCTGGACGGATACTAACAGGGGGCTGTACGAGCAGTACTTC.

The chain joins TRBV6-5 to TRBJ2-7; 8 positions agree with TRBD2. V was pared by 3 bases and J by 7 bases, with 5 bases of the junction left unmatched. Germline CDR1 and CDR2: MNHEY and SVGAGI. The CDR3 sequence is 13 residues long. The CDR3 loop is CASSYQREFEQYF. CDR3 nucleotides: TGTGCCAGCAGTTATCAGCGGGAGTTTGAGCAGTACTTC.

The chain links TRBV9 to TRBJ2-1; D not certain. Germline assignment: CDR1 SGDLS and CDR2 YYNGEE. Trimming removed 4 bases from V and 2 bases from J, with 13 bases in between. The CDR3 contains 15 residues. CDR3 in DNA: TGTGCCAGCAGCCTAGACCTGGGCCCCTACAATGAGCAGTTCTTC. Translation gives CASSLDLGPYNEQFF.

This clonotype was detected only a few times. CDR3 residues: CSAGTQYEQYF. As DNA, the CDR3 is TGCAGCGCCGGGACTCAATACGAGCAGTACTTC. This chain connects TRBV29-1 to TRBJ2-7; a weak D match, TRBD2 (6 bases). The CDR3 consists of 11 residues. CDR1 and CDR2 (germline): SQVTM, ANQGSEA. V lost 7 bases to trimming and J lost 4 bases, with 11 bases between them.

V and J are TRBV15 and TRBJ1-1, with D perhaps matching TRBD1 (5 bases). V gave up 0 bases and J gave up 1 base, with 15 bases separating them. The CDR3 consists of 17 residues. Germline values: CDR1 LNHNV, CDR2 YYDKDF (reference sequence). This CDR3 reads CATSRDLWGSSNTEAFF. CDR3 nucleotide sequence: TGTGCCACCAGCAGAGATTTGTGGGGGTCATCGAACACTGAAGCTTTCTTT.

The V call is TRBV29-1, the J call TRBJ1-2; TRBD1 might be the D (6 bases). V was cut by 7 bases and J by 4 bases, with 16 bases left in between. The CDR3 is made up of 13 amino acids. Germline V gives CDR1 SQVTM, CDR2 ANQGSEA. The CDR3 protein is CSAIRDTSYGYTF. The CDR3 DNA is TGCAGCGCTATCCGGGACACAAGCTATGGCTACACCTTC.